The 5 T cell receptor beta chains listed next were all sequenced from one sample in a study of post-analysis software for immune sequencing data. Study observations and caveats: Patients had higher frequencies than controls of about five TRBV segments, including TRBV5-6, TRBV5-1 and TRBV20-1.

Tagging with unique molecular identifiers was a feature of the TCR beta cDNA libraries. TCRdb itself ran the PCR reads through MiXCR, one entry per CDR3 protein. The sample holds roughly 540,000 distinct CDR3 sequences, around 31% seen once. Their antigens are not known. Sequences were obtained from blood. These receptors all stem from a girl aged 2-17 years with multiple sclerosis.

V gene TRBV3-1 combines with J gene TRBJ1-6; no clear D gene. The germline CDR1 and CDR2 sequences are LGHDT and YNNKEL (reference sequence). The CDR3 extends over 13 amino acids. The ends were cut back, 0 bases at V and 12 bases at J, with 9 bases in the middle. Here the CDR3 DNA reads TGTGCCAGCAGCCAAGATCGGCTCAGACCCCTCCACTTT. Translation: CASSQDRLRPLHF.

This CDR3 reads CSVQQGASYEQYF. DNA for the CDR3: TGCAGCGTTCAACAGGGGGCAAGCTACGAGCAGTACTTC. This chain connects TRBV29-1 to TRBJ2-4, with TRBD1 matching 9 bases. The end of the DNA fits TRBJ2-7 better, so the J call may be wrong. The CDR3 contains 13 residues. Germline CDR1 reads SQVTM; CDR2 reads ANQGSEA.

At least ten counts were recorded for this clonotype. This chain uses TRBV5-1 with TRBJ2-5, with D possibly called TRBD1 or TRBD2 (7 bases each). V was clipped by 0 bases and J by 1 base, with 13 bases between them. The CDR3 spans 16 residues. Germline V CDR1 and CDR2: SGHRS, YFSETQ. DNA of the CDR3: TGCGCCAGCAGCTTGGAGGGGGGGGACAGCCAAGAGACCCAGTACTTC. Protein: CASSLEGGDSQETQYF.

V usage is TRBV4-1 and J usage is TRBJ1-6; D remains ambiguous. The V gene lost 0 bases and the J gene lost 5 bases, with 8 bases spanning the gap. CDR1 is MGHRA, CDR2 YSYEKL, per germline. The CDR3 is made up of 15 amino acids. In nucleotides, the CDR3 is TGCGCCAGCAGCCAAGATTGGCCGGATAATTCACCCCTCCACTTT. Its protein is CASSQDWPDNSPLHF.

This CDR3 is CSTYSGGAGSYTF. In nucleotides, the CDR3 is TGCAGTACCTACTCCGGGGGGGCTGGGAGCTACACCTTC. J is TRBJ1-2 and V is TRBV20-1, with D perhaps TRBD1 (6 bases). The germline gives CDR1 DFQATT, CDR2 SNEGSKA (reference sequence). The CDR3 consists of 13 residues. V was cut by 8 bases and J by 9 bases, with 22 bases left in between.